This is a list of T cell receptor beta chains from one sample in a study of shared clonotypes between healthy human individuals. Clones were read by immunoSEQ multiplex PCR, and TCRdb kept only the in-frame ones, dropping some. Here the sample spans hundreds of thousands of clones, 97% being singletons. Sequencing was carried out using naive CD4+ T cells sorted from blood. The receptors here all came from a woman in her thirties in good health. CDR3s include the opening cysteine and the closing phenylalanine or tryptophan. Each record gives: J gene, V gene, D gene, CDR3 protein. D genes are given only for firm matches.

j_call: TRBJ2-2
v_call: TRBV27
d_call: TRBD2
cdr3_aa: CASSLMGGRALVGELFF

j_call: TRBJ2-2
v_call: TRBV19
d_call: TRBD2
cdr3_aa: CASSGRSGRKDGELFF

j_call: TRBJ2-5
v_call: TRBV7-9
d_call: TRBD1
cdr3_aa: CATPGQGDETQYF

j_call: TRBJ2-3
v_call: TRBV27
d_call: TRBD2
cdr3_aa: CASSPGRGGTSGRGTQYF

j_call: TRBJ2-7
v_call: TRBV5-1
d_call: TRBD2
cdr3_aa: CASSMGLTGVGYEQYF

j_call: TRBJ2-5
v_call: TRBV11-2
d_call: NA
cdr3_aa: CASSLVQGTVVGETQYF

j_call: TRBJ2-3
v_call: TRBV7-9
d_call: TRBD1
cdr3_aa: CASSPIQGPRGDTQYF

j_call: TRBJ2-7
v_call: TRBV28
d_call: NA
cdr3_aa: CASSPHDTSAPLYEQYF

j_call: TRBJ1-3
v_call: TRBV5-4
d_call: NA
cdr3_aa: CASSLLSSGNTIYF

j_call: TRBJ2-3
v_call: TRBV27
d_call: NA
cdr3_aa: CATNEGTPHDTDTQYF

j_call: NA
v_call: TRBV2
d_call: NA
cdr3_aa: CASTGDHEQYF

j_call: TRBJ1-4
v_call: TRBV5-5
d_call: NA
cdr3_aa: CASSLSGSTNEKLFF

j_call: TRBJ2-2
v_call: TRBV15
d_call: TRBD2
cdr3_aa: CATRGLANTGELFF

j_call: TRBJ2-1
v_call: TRBV7-9
d_call: TRBD2
cdr3_aa: CASSLATSGRANEQFF

j_call: TRBJ2-5
v_call: TRBV28
d_call: NA
cdr3_aa: CASTPFGTPRQETQYF

j_call: TRBJ1-2
v_call: TRBV13
d_call: NA
cdr3_aa: CASTSAGRRINYGYTF

j_call: TRBJ1-4
v_call: TRBV5-1
d_call: TRBD1
cdr3_aa: CASRPTGQGAEKLFF

j_call: TRBJ1-5
v_call: TRBV9
d_call: NA
cdr3_aa: CASSVGREGPQPQHF

j_call: TRBJ2-1
v_call: TRBV11-2
d_call: NA
cdr3_aa: CASSLALASSYNEQFF

j_call: TRBJ2-3
v_call: TRBV5-1
d_call: TRBD1
cdr3_aa: CASSMDRGHDTDTQYF

j_call: TRBJ2-1
v_call: TRBV11-2
d_call: NA
cdr3_aa: CASSPGPVYNEQFF

j_call: TRBJ2-5
v_call: TRBV15
d_call: NA
cdr3_aa: CATSTGPAETQYF

j_call: TRBJ2-5
v_call: TRBV19
d_call: NA
cdr3_aa: CASSNTYQETQYF

j_call: TRBJ2-5
v_call: TRBV19
d_call: TRBD1
cdr3_aa: CASSIDWTGYQETQYF

j_call: TRBJ2-3
v_call: TRBV14
d_call: NA
cdr3_aa: CASSQLGTDTQYF

j_call: TRBJ2-1
v_call: TRBV19
d_call: TRBD2
cdr3_aa: CASTPKRGNLAGVDEQFF

j_call: TRBJ1-2
v_call: TRBV6-5
d_call: NA
cdr3_aa: CASSNTATGAYGYTF

j_call: TRBJ2-3
v_call: TRBV5-1
d_call: NA
cdr3_aa: CASSPADTQYF

j_call: TRBJ2-6
v_call: TRBV19
d_call: NA
cdr3_aa: CASSGGGHQPSSGANVLTF

j_call: TRBJ1-1
v_call: TRBV28
d_call: TRBD1
cdr3_aa: CASLAPTGEAEAFF

j_call: TRBJ1-3
v_call: TRBV6-5
d_call: TRBD1
cdr3_aa: CASSRTGARGNTIYF

j_call: TRBJ1-5
v_call: TRBV28
d_call: NA
cdr3_aa: CASSLNWGANQPQHF

j_call: TRBJ2-5
v_call: TRBV28
d_call: TRBD2
cdr3_aa: CASSSSGRFYETQYF

j_call: TRBJ2-7
v_call: TRBV5-4
d_call: NA
cdr3_aa: CASSKPPYEQYF

j_call: TRBJ2-2
v_call: TRBV2
d_call: TRBD2
cdr3_aa: CASSPGLGETGELFF

j_call: TRBJ2-7
v_call: TRBV28
d_call: NA
cdr3_aa: CASNTGPKASYEQYF

j_call: TRBJ2-7
v_call: TRBV10-2
d_call: NA
cdr3_aa: CASRQSPTVEQYF

j_call: TRBJ1-2
v_call: TRBV5-5
d_call: TRBD1
cdr3_aa: CASSTDPGGQVDYGYTF

j_call: TRBJ1-1
v_call: TRBV4-1
d_call: NA
cdr3_aa: CASSQVQGTLAFF

j_call: TRBJ2-3
v_call: TRBV2
d_call: NA
cdr3_aa: CATGLESGFIRTDTQYF

j_call: TRBJ2-1
v_call: TRBV18
d_call: NA
cdr3_aa: CASSPQGDSYNEQFF

j_call: TRBJ2-5
v_call: TRBV28
d_call: NA
cdr3_aa: CASQGSPQETQYF